A single sample is the source of the 7 T cell receptor beta chains below, sequenced in a study of T cell responses to AZD1222 COVID-19 vaccine. Assay: immunoSEQ multiplex PCR; the TCRdb copy retains only in-frame clones and omits some. The data contain about 78,000 clones, roughly nine tenths of them singletons. The sequences come from peripheral blood, collected 28 days after the second AZD1222 dose. The receptors were sampled from an adult who received the AZD1222 COVID-19 vaccine.

The chain couples TRBV7-2 to TRBJ2-7; no firm D call. V lost 3 bases, J lost 6 bases, and 15 bases lay in between. This CDR3 is 14 amino acids long. CDR1 SGHTA and CDR2 FQGNSA come from the germline V gene. CDR3 DNA sequence: TGTGCCAGCAGCTTGGAAGGGCGTCGTTCCGAGCAGTACTTC. Translating it yields CASSLEGRRSEQYF.

V usage is TRBV7-2 and J usage is TRBJ2-3, with D unclear. Germline CDR1 SGHTA, CDR2 FQGNSA. The V end was cut by 1 base, the J end by 5 bases, with 7 bases between. This CDR3 has 13 amino acids. The CDR3 DNA reads TGTGCCAGCAGCTTAGGAATAGGAGATACGCAGTATTTT. This encodes CASSLGIGDTQYF.

The chain carries TRBV21-1 and TRBJ2-1; the table names TRBD2, a call not compared with the DNA. TRBV21-1 is annotated as a pseudogene. CDR3 length equals 14 residues. This CDR3 reads CASSKTPVLNEQFF. In DNA form, the CDR3 reads TGTGCCAGCAGCAAAACACCAGTACTAAATGAGCAGTTCTTC.

The J gene is TRBJ2-1, the V gene TRBV27; 14 nucleotides agree with TRBD2. Germline V gene sequence: CDR1 MNHEY, CDR2 SMNVEV (reference sequence). V gave up 10 bases and J gave up 6 bases; unmatched junction bases: 14. The length of the CDR3 is 17 residues. CDR3 region: CATRLAGGPSLFNEQFF. CDR3 DNA sequence: TGTGCCACCCGACTAGCGGGAGGGCCTAGCCTGTTCAATGAGCAGTTCTTC.

The chain employs TRBV10-3 and TRBJ2-3; 10 bases are a match to TRBD2. From germline, CDR1 is ENHRY and CDR2 SYGVKD. This CDR3 has 15 amino acids. Germline trimming cut 3 bases from V and 4 bases from J; bases unmatched to any gene: 4. CDR3 sequence (DNA): TGTGCCATCAGTGAAGGACTAGCGGAACCAGATACGCAGTATTTT. Amino acids: CAISEGLAEPDTQYF.

The rearrangement joins TRBV7-3 to TRBJ1-4; D gene ambiguous. The CDR3 has 13 amino acids. Germline CDR1 and CDR2: SGHTA and FQGTGA. V lost 1 base and J 5 bases, leaving 5 bases between the germline ends. In nucleotides, the CDR3 is TGTGCCAGCAGCTTAAATCAGAATGAAAAACTGTTTTTT. This translates into CASSLNQNEKLFF.

This clone has only one observation. This chain links TRBV24-1 with TRBJ2-1; maybe TRBD2 (7 bases). Germline CDR1 is KGHDR and CDR2 is SFDVKD. The CDR3 has 12 residues. Trimming took off 12 bases at V and 6 bases at J, with 14 bases between the two ends. The CDR3 spells CASGRGGNEQFF. In DNA, the CDR3 is TGTGCCTCTGGTAGGGGGGGCAATGAGCAGTTCTTC.